The clone carrying this T cell receptor beta chain was seen repeatedly, ten times or more. Its matching antigen is unknown. Each CDR3 protein is one row after TCRdb ran MiXCR on the 5' RACE reads. The table shows 250,000 or so distinct CDR3 sequences, with 3.6% occurring only once. This specimen comes from a study of T cells after yellow fever vaccination. Study-level information: Some fractions had low cell numbers, and these were prepared with SMART-Seq v4 Ultra Low Input.

Germline V CDR1 and CDR2: SGHRS, YFSETQ. V lost 7 bases and J lost 4, with 18 bases in between. This CDR3 contains 15 residues. Findings of the study overall: Bulk-population clonotypes that are abundant could appear as contaminants in FACS-sorted repertoires. Detected again after the booster were most primary-vaccination clones, at 96% CD4 and 70% to 90% CD8. CD4 and CD8 compartments shared a small share of clonotypes, likely from convergent recombination.

This sequence originates from a man aged 18 to 29 who received the YFV17D yellow fever vaccine. The chain carries TRBV5-1 and TRBJ2-1, with D possibly TRBD1 on 6 matching bases. Material: PBMCs, obtained 15 days after the yellow fever booster vaccination. Here the CDR3 reads CASRPPGTRYNEQFF. CDR3 DNA: TGCGCCAGCCGTCCCCCCGGGACAAGGTACAATGAGCAGTTCTTC.